This T cell receptor (beta chain) was sequenced in a study of shared clonotypes between healthy human individuals. Libraries were prepared by immunoSEQ multiplex PCR; TCRdb keeps only in-frame clonotypes and omits some of them. The sample yields roughly 490,000 clones, approximately 80% seen once. The CDR3 is 12 amino acids. With 4 bases removed from V and 3 bases from J, the gap between germline ends came to 9 bases. Germline values: CDR1 SQVTM, CDR2 ANQGSEA. The donors, all of them Caucasian adults, lived in Nashville, Tennessee. This clone has more than one count but fewer than ten. Different DNA sequences within this sample yield the same CDR3.

This chain connects TRBV29-1 to TRBJ1-1, with a weak D call TRBD1 (5 bases). Sample: PBMCs. This receptor was taken from a woman aged 40 to 55 in good health. Some clones in this sample may be carry-over from other donors' samples. DNA of the CDR3: TGCAGCGTTGGAAGGGGTGACACTGAAGCTTTCTTT. Protein sequence: CSVGRGDTEAFF.